This T cell receptor beta chain was profiled in a study of blood T cell repertoires in COVID-19. Study information: Spain, Italy and the United States supplied samples that represented acute and convalescent COVID-19. Nucleic acid was either cDNA or gDNA, and it came from T cells, B-cell-depleted T cells, or PBMCs.

Germline-derived CDR1 and CDR2 are WSHSY and SAAADI. V was cut by 3 bases and J by 8 bases, with 12 bases left in between. The CDR3 totals 13 residues. Methods used by the authors: Estimation of nucleated cell counts was performed using reference gene primer amplification. Sequencing used immunoSEQ multiplex PCR; TCRdb keeps in-frame clones, though not all of them. That table gives V, J and clone size, and the DNA gave D and trimming. Among around 300,000 clones listed, 80% to 90% were seen once. The chain carries TRBV10-2 and TRBJ2-3; no reliable D call. The clonotype was recovered from a man in his fifties or sixties with active or convalescent COVID-19. Sequenced input: peripheral blood. The CDR3 region has the DNA TGCGCCAGCAGTGAAGCGAGCGTGGGTACGCAGTATTTT. Translating gives CASSEASVGTQYF.